This T cell receptor beta chain was profiled in a study of shared clonotypes between healthy human individuals. Clones were read by immunoSEQ multiplex PCR, and TCRdb kept only the in-frame ones, dropping some. The data contain 2 million or so clones, 85% to 95% of them singletons. In the case of this clone: Its antigen remains unknown.

V lost 5 bases to trimming and J lost 6 bases; unmatched junction nucleotides: 6. This CDR3 region has 14 residues. The germline V gene has CDR1 SGHAT and CDR2 FQNNGV. The study's findings and limits: Sharing of clonotypes among donors was expected to vary with sequencing depth.

Sequencing was done on a sample of naive CD4+ T cells sorted from blood. The subset is: CD45RA+ positively selected. The origin of this receptor is a man younger than 30 in good health. This chain uses TRBV11-2 with TRBJ2-3, with 9 positions matching TRBD1. CDR3 in amino acids: CASSPTGGRDTQYF. The CDR3 nucleotides read TGTGCCAGCAGCCCGACAGGGGGAAGGGATACGCAGTATTTT.